Each of the 16 T cell receptor beta chains below was sequenced from the same sample in a study of blood T cell repertoires in COVID-19. Profiled with immunoSEQ multiplex PCR; TCRdb holds only in-frame clones, not every one. This table holds some 56,000 clones, around 88% found once. The material sequenced was peripheral blood. The receptors shown here come from a woman older than 75 with acute or convalescent COVID-19.

The rearrangement uses TRBV9 and TRBJ1-4; maybe TRBD1 (6 bases). The germline CDR1 and CDR2 sequences are SGDLS and YYNGEE. CDR3 length: 14 amino acids. V was clipped by 1 base and J by 3 bases, with 7 bases between them. The CDR3 DNA is TGTGCCAGCAGCGTATCAGGGGCTAATGAAAAACTGTTTTTT. It yields the protein CASSVSGANEKLFF.

The chain links TRBV9 to TRBJ2-3, with 8 bases matching TRBD2. The V segment lost 1 base and the J segment 6 bases; nucleotides outside the gene matches: 10. The CDR3 covers 16 residues. The germline V gene encodes CDR1 SGDLS and CDR2 YYNGEE. CDR3 loop: CASSVRAGVSGDTQYF. DNA for the CDR3: TGTGCCAGCAGCGTAAGAGCGGGAGTGTCAGGGGATACGCAGTATTTT.

CDR3 sequence: CASSLLGLQVGETQYF. The CDR3, as DNA: TGTGCCAGCAGCCTCCTTGGCCTCCAAGTCGGGGAGACCCAGTACTTC. This sequence joins TRBV3-1 (or the pseudogene TRBV3-2) and TRBJ2-5; no clear D gene. This CDR3 is built from 16 residues. Trimming stripped 4 bases from V and 5 bases from J, with 20 bases between. Germline-derived CDR1 and CDR2 are LGHDT and YNNKEL (reference sequence).

The rearrangement joins TRBV28 to TRBJ1-4; 8 positions agree with TRBD1. Germline assignment: CDR1 MDHEN and CDR2 SYDVKM. V lost 5 bases and J lost 8; bases outside the gene matches: 10. This CDR3 comprises 15 residues. The DNA for the CDR3 is TGTGCCAGCAGTACCCCGACAGGGGCGAAGGAAAAACTGTTTTTT. Protein sequence: CASSTPTGAKEKLFF.

The rearrangement joins TRBV3-1 (or the pseudogene TRBV3-2) to TRBJ1-2; tentative D call: TRBD1 (5 bases). Germline V lookup: CDR1 LGHDT, CDR2 YNNKEL (reference sequence). This CDR3 has 13 amino acids. With 3 bases removed from V and 2 bases from J, the gap between germline ends came to 7 bases. The CDR3 DNA follows: TGTGCCAGCAGCCAGGGGGGAAACTATGGCTACACCTTC. Translating gives CASSQGGNYGYTF.

The chain joins TRBV30 to TRBJ1-2; no clear D. The V and J ends lost 8 bases and 4 bases respectively, with 17 bases between them. The CDR3 runs to 13 residues. Germline CDR1 and CDR2: GTSNPN and SVGIG (reference sequence). CDR3 region: CAVDRGGPYGYTF. The CDR3 coding sequence is TGTGCCGTGGACCGGGGTGGGCCCTATGGCTACACCTTC.

About this clone itself: Compared with germline, one end of the junction differs, possibly owing to a read error. This rearrangement joins TRBV6-5 to TRBJ1-2; tentative D call: TRBD1 (6 bases). CDR1 MNHEY and CDR2 SVGAGI come from the germline V gene. The CDR3 is made up of 13 amino acids. CDR3 loop: CASSVDSEPRFAF. CDR3 nucleotides: TGTGCCAGCAGCGTGGACAGTGAGCCTAGATTCGCCTTC.

The gene calls are TRBV29-1 and TRBJ2-1; maybe TRBD1 (6 bases). With 7 bases removed from V and 15 bases from J, the gap between germline ends came to 16 bases. CDR3 size: 10 residues. Per the germline V gene, CDR1 is SQVTM and CDR2 is ANQGSEA. The CDR3 DNA reads TGCAGCGATGACAGGATTACCGGGTTCTTC. This gives the protein CSDDRITGFF.

The CDR3 DNA reads as TGCAGCGTTCTTTCGGCAGGCCGTGGGGGCTACACCTTC. This encodes CSVLSAGRGGYTF. The chain links TRBV29-1 to TRBJ1-2; D is unclear. Germline V gene lookup returns CDR1 SQVTM and CDR2 ANQGSEA. The CDR3 is 13 residues long. V was cut by 5 bases and J by 8 bases, with 18 bases left in between. The full variable domain, with the rest looked up from reference TRBV29-1 and TRBJ1-2, is SAVISQKPSRDICQRGTSLTIQCQVDSQVTMMFWYRQQPGQSLTLIATANQGSEATYESGFVIDKFPISRPNLTFSTLTVSNMSPEDSSIYLCSVLSAGRGGYTFGSGTRLTVV.

V is TRBV7-9 and J is TRBJ1-2; 9 nucleotides agree with TRBD1. Per germline, CDR1 SEHNR and CDR2 FQNEAQ (reference sequence). J gave up 7 bases and V 1 base, and 7 bases lay outside the gene matches. CDR3 length: 15 residues. CDR3 sequence: CASSLEQGAWSGYTF. CDR3 sequence (DNA): TGTGCCAGCAGCTTAGAACAGGGGGCATGGAGTGGCTACACCTTC.

This chain connects TRBV12-3 or TRBV12-4 to TRBJ1-1, with 7 nucleotides matching TRBD1. J gave up 10 bases and V 5 bases, and 10 bases lay outside the gene matches. The CDR3 loop spans 13 amino acids. DNA for the CDR3: TGTGCCAGCAGTAATAGACAGGGTGGAGGAGCTTTCTTT. This codes for CASSNRQGGGAFF.

This chain uses TRBV7-2 with TRBJ2-3; TRBD2 matches at 8 bases. Germline V gene data show CDR1 as SGHTA and CDR2 as FQGNSA. The length of the CDR3 is 14 residues. Germline trimming cut 5 bases from V and 4 bases from J; bases unmatched to any gene: 5. CDR3 nucleotide sequence: TGTGCCAGCAGCCAGGGACTAGTCCCAGATACGCAGTATTTT. Translated, it gives CASSQGLVPDTQYF.

The rearrangement uses TRBV19 and TRBJ1-2, with D maybe TRBD1 (6 bases). This CDR3 has 12 residues. CDR1 LNHDA and CDR2 SQIVND come from the germline V gene (reference sequence). The germline V and J ends were trimmed by 5 bases and 6 bases, with 10 bases remaining between them. The CDR3 is CASSAQGNGYTF. As DNA, the CDR3 is TGTGCCAGTAGTGCTCAGGGGAATGGCTACACCTTC.

This clone has just a few counts. The chain recombines TRBV28 with TRBJ1-5, with TRBD1 matching 8 bases. Trimming removed 2 bases from V and 7 bases from J; junction bases left unmatched: 7. The CDR3 runs 15 residues. CDR1 and CDR2 from the germline V gene are MDHEN and SYDVKM. CDR3 nucleotides: TGTGCCAGCAGTTTACAGGGGGCGTATGGGCAGCCCCAGCATTTT. Residues: CASSLQGAYGQPQHF.

The genes are TRBV19 and TRBJ1-5; no definite D call. V was pared by 0 bases and J by 9 bases, with 6 bases between. Per the germline V gene, CDR1 is LNHDA and CDR2 is SQIVND (reference sequence). The CDR3 totals 12 residues. The CDR3 DNA reads TGTGCCAGTAGTATAGATCTCGGGCCCCAGCATTTT. Translated, it gives CASSIDLGPQHF.

The rearrangement uses TRBV12-2 and TRBJ2-1; the D segment call TRBD2 is taken from the table without a DNA check. TRBV12-2 is termed a pseudogene. The CDR3 covers 16 residues. CDR3 sequence reads: CASRFPGTSGINEQFF. CDR3 bases: TGTGCAAGTCGCTTTCCCGGGACTAGCGGGATAAATGAGCAGTTCTTC.